The 19 T cell receptor beta chains given below trace back to one sample, sequenced in a study of blood T cell repertoires in COVID-19. Clones were sequenced by immunoSEQ multiplex PCR, and TCRdb holds only the in-frame ones, with some missing. Here the sample spans about 34,000 clones, over 75% being singletons. The material sequenced was peripheral blood. The receptor set was obtained from a man in his 70s with COVID-19, enrolled during active disease.

V gene TRBV2 combines with J gene TRBJ1-6, with 10 bases identical to TRBD1. CDR3 length equals 15 residues. Unmatched junction bases numbered 6, after V lost 3 bases and J lost 10 bases. Germline assignment: CDR1 SNHLY and CDR2 FYNNEI. The DNA of the CDR3 is TGTGCCAGCAGTGATCGGACAGGGGGTAGCTCACCCCTCCACTTT. Translated, it gives CASSDRTGGSSPLHF.

This chain's CDR3 is CASSEHPTSGGTGELFF. The CDR3 coding sequence is TGTGCCAGCAGCGAACACCCGACTAGCGGCGGCACCGGGGAGCTGTTTTTT. The chain joins TRBV9 to TRBJ2-2, with 9 bases identical to TRBD2. Germline assignment: CDR1 SGDLS and CDR2 YYNGEE. Trimming at V came to 3 bases and at J to 4 bases, leaving 10 bases not matched to a gene. This CDR3 comprises 17 residues.

This chain links TRBV7-2 with TRBJ2-3, with TRBD1 matching 7 bases. CDR1 and CDR2 from the germline V gene are SGHTA and FQGNSA. The CDR3 is made up of 14 amino acids. Unmatched junction bases numbered 2, after V lost 3 bases and J lost 2 bases. Here the CDR3 reads CASSLGQNTDTQYF. The CDR3, as DNA: TGTGCCAGCAGCTTGGGACAGAACACAGATACGCAGTATTTT.

This clone was seen more than once but under ten times. The gene calls are TRBV11-2 and TRBJ2-3; D perhaps matches TRBD2 (6 bases). Germline-derived CDR1 and CDR2 are SGHAT and FQNNGV. The CDR3 extends over 15 amino acids. Trimming cost V 1 base and J 4 bases, with 12 bases left between them. CDR3 nucleotides: TGTGCCAGCAGCTTAGCGGGAGACCAATCAGATACGCAGTATTTT. This gives the protein CASSLAGDQSDTQYF.

This chain connects TRBV5-8 to TRBJ1-5; 9 bases match TRBD1. Germline V gene data show CDR1 as SGHTS and CDR2 as YDEGEE. This CDR3 spans 15 amino acids. With 4 bases clipped from V and 6 bases from J, the junction kept 8 bases outside the gene matches. The CDR3, as DNA: TGTGCCAGCAGCGCCGGGACAGGGCCCTTTCAGCCCCAGCATTTT. Its translation: CASSAGTGPFQPQHF.

Judged by abundance, this clone is medium-sized. The CDR3 loop reads CASSSRGQKRTTEAFF. CDR3 nucleotides: TGTGCCAGCAGCTCCCGGGGACAAAAAAGGACCACTGAAGCTTTCTTT. The chain has TRBV11-2 and TRBJ1-1; D is perhaps TRBD1 (6 bases). This CDR3 region has 16 residues. Trimming pared 4 bases from V and 4 bases from J, leaving 19 bases between. Germline assignment: CDR1 SGHAT and CDR2 FQNNGV.

V and J are TRBV6-5 and TRBJ1-2; weak D call: TRBD1 (6 bases). Trimming took off 6 bases at V and 2 bases at J, with 16 bases between the two ends. CDR3 size: 15 residues. The germline gives CDR1 MNHEY, CDR2 SVGAGI. The CDR3 sequence is CASSASVGANYGYTF. Written as DNA, the CDR3 is TGTGCCAGCAGCGCTTCAGTGGGGGCCAACTATGGCTACACCTTC.

This clone was picked up a small number of times. The chain combines TRBV7-9 with TRBJ2-1; 12 bases agree with TRBD2. Unmatched junction bases numbered 11, after V lost 5 bases and J lost 15 bases. CDR1 SEHNR and CDR2 FQNEAQ come from the germline V gene (reference sequence). The CDR3 length is 14 residues. The CDR3 is CASSQTGLAGSSFF. Here the CDR3 DNA reads TGTGCCAGCAGCCAGACCGGACTAGCGGGATCCTCGTTCTTC.

This rearrangement joins TRBV5-1 to TRBJ1-5; tentative D call: TRBD1 (6 bases). This CDR3 has 15 residues. Germline lookup yields CDR1 SGHRS and CDR2 YFSETQ. The V and J ends lost 4 bases and 3 bases respectively, with 14 bases between them. Here the CDR3 DNA reads TGCGCCAGCAGCGCGGATGGACAGCCCAATCAGCCCCAGCATTTT. Amino acid sequence: CASSADGQPNQPQHF.

V and J are TRBV11-1 and TRBJ2-7; TRBD1 matches 9 bases. The CDR3 contains 15 residues. V gave up 2 bases and J gave up 6 bases; unmatched junction bases: 8. Per germline, CDR1 SGHAT and CDR2 FQDESV (reference sequence). CDR3 region: CASSLRPGQGPEQYF. The CDR3 bases are TGTGCCAGCAGCTTAAGGCCGGGACAGGGCCCCGAGCAGTACTTC. The full variable domain, completed using reference TRBV11-1 and TRBJ2-7, is EAEVAQSPRYKITEKSQAVAFWCDPISGHATLYWYRQILGQGPELLVQFQDESVVDDSQLPKDRFSAERLKGVDSTLKIQPAELGDSAMYLCASSLRPGQGPEQYFGPGTRLTVT.

This chain links TRBV19 with TRBJ2-1; D is possibly TRBD2 (6 bases). The V gene lost 3 bases and the J gene lost 1 base, with 10 bases spanning the gap. The length of the CDR3 is 15 residues. The germline gives CDR1 LNHDA, CDR2 SQIVND (reference sequence). CDR3 bases: TGTGCCAGTAGTATCTGGCGGGGTTCCTACAATGAGCAGTTCTTC. This translates into CASSIWRGSYNEQFF.

This chain links TRBV5-1 with TRBJ1-2, with 11 bases fitting TRBD1. J lost 4 bases, V lost 4 bases, and 6 bases had no gene match. CDR1 is SGHRS, CDR2 YFSETQ, per germline. This CDR3 is built from 15 residues. The CDR3: CASSNGQGAGYGYTF. In nucleotides, the CDR3 is TGCGCCAGCAGCAACGGACAGGGGGCGGGCTATGGCTACACCTTC.

The J gene is TRBJ2-7, the V gene TRBV9, with TRBD1 matching 7 bases. The CDR3 has 17 residues. The trim removed 0 bases at V and 4 bases at J, leaving 13 bases unmatched. The germline gives CDR1 SGDLS, CDR2 YYNGEE. This chain's CDR3 is CASSVGVTGALYYEQYF. The DNA of the CDR3 is TGTGCCAGCAGCGTAGGGGTTACAGGGGCATTGTATTACGAGCAGTACTTC.

The chain employs TRBV7-2 and TRBJ1-2, with TRBD1 matching over 7 bases. This CDR3 comprises 11 residues. In germline, CDR1 is SGHTA, CDR2 FQGNSA. J was trimmed by 10 bases and V by 4 bases; bases with no gene match: 3. CDR3 in DNA: TGTGCCAGCAGCTCCGACAGGGCCTACACCTTC. This gives the protein CASSSDRAYTF.

V is TRBV7-3 and J is TRBJ2-3; TRBD2 matches at 11 bases. With 5 bases clipped from V and 2 bases from J, the junction kept 6 bases outside the gene matches. Germline lookup yields CDR1 SGHTA and CDR2 FQGTGA. This CDR3 spans 16 amino acids. The CDR3 DNA sequence: TGTGCCAGCAGCCCACGGACTAGCGGGCCCACAGATACGCAGTATTTT. This encodes CASSPRTSGPTDTQYF.

V and J are TRBV28 and TRBJ2-6, with TRBD1 as a possible D gene (6 bases). With 5 bases removed from V and 0 bases from J, the gap between germline ends came to 8 bases. CDR1 MDHEN and CDR2 SYDVKM come from the germline V gene. The CDR3 consists of 15 residues. CDR3 DNA: TGTGCCAGCAGTATACAGGGCTCTGGGGCCAACGTCCTGACTTTC. This sequence encodes CASSIQGSGANVLTF.

This chain uses TRBV19 with TRBJ2-7; a possible D gene is TRBD2 (5 bases). Germline V lookup: CDR1 LNHDA, CDR2 SQIVND (reference sequence). This CDR3 has 14 amino acids. V lost 4 bases and J lost 0, with 10 bases in between. The CDR3 coding sequence is TGTGCCAGTAGTAGGAGGACGGACTCCTACGAGCAGTACTTC. Amino acids: CASSRRTDSYEQYF.

The chain joins TRBV12-3 or TRBV12-4 to TRBJ1-2; D may be TRBD1 (6 bases). V lost 5 bases and J lost 4, with 11 bases in between. This CDR3 spans 13 amino acids. The CDR3 loop is CASSVQDSYGYTF. The CDR3 DNA follows: TGTGCCAGCAGTGTCCAGGACAGCTATGGCTACACCTTC.

V and J are TRBV7-8 and TRBJ2-2; 8 bases are a match to TRBD2. CDR3 length equals 13 residues. The J segment lost 2 bases and the V segment lost 10 bases, leaving 3 bases of the junction unmatched. CDR1 and CDR2 from the germline V gene are SGHVS and FQNEAQ. As DNA, the CDR3 is TGTGCCACCGGGAGGGATAACACCGGGGAGCTGTTTTTT. Protein: CATGRDNTGELFF.